This T cell receptor beta chain was profiled in a study of blood T cell repertoires in COVID-19. Authors' data handling: Scientists estimated how many nucleated cells there were by amplifying reference gene primers. TCRdb keeps only in-frame clones here, not all; method: immunoSEQ multiplex PCR. The V and J calls and clone size were taken over from that table, and D and trimming were inferred from the DNA. The top ten clones hold about 5% of a sample with under 450,000 clones, roughly four fifths of them seen once. V gave up 8 bases and J gave up 7 bases, with 11 bases separating them. Germline CDR1 reads LNHDA; CDR2 reads SQIVND (reference sequence). The CDR3 is 12 residues long.

The sequence derives from a woman aged 45-65 years who had recovered from COVID-19. Specimen: PBMCs or T cells enriched from blood (not recorded which). J is TRBJ2-2 and V is TRBV19, with no clear D. CDR3 amino acids: CASPSGGGELFF. The CDR3 DNA is TGTGCCAGTCCGTCGGGTGGCGGGGAGCTGTTTTTT.